The sequence of this T cell receptor beta chain was determined in a study of blood T cell repertoires in COVID-19. Methods used by the authors: Reference gene primer amplification gave nucleated cell count estimates. Some clones are missing from TCRdb's copy, which holds only in-frame ones; the method was immunoSEQ multiplex PCR. V, J and clone size are taken as reported in that table, and D and trimming were inferred from the DNA itself. The repertoire has about 100,000 clones, about two thirds of them found once; the top ten carry about 2%. The CDR3 runs to 16 residues. V was clipped by 4 bases and J by 2 bases, with 18 bases between them. The germline gives CDR1 MDHEN, CDR2 SYDVKM.

Sequencing was performed on peripheral blood. The chain employs TRBV28 and TRBJ2-7, with D perhaps matching TRBD2 (7 bases). The origin of this receptor is a woman between 40 and 50 years old with acute or convalescent COVID-19. The DNA of the CDR3 is TGTGCCAGCAGTTCCAGCAACGGGGGGCTGCCCTACGAGCAGTACTTC. Its protein is CASSSSNGGLPYEQYF.